The present entry profiles one T cell receptor beta chain with its context. No antigen is known for it. Base qualities are not recorded, but no much larger clone differs from it by a single base. For the CD8 naive samples, CD45RO-negative cells were positively selected for CCR7, yielding a CD45RA+CCR7+ population from which TemRA cells were excluded. The donors were healthy, HIV-negative adults with no recently reported acute infections or vaccinations. All donors were Caucasian adults living in Nashville, Tennessee, USA. Blood was collected by leukapheresis, and PBMCs were isolated by Ficoll-Histopaque density gradient centrifugation and then cryopreserved in liquid nitrogen vapor phase. Purity and quantity of every magnetically sorted T cell population were checked by analytical flow cytometry. From each sorted fraction, genomic DNA was isolated and quantified by UV absorbance on a Nanodrop 2000c.

CDR1 and CDR2 are read off the germline V gene (reference sequence) as LNHDA and SQIVND. Spanning cysteine to phenylalanine, the CDR3 consists of 15 amino acids. Only the CDR3 part of the read is kept: 45 bases, read in frame from the first base. The junction shows trimming of 5 bases on V and 0 bases on J, plus 11 bases between the germline ends. This entry is derived from a study of shared clonotypes between healthy human individuals (TCRdb year 2020). In the study overall: The cohort included a few men and a couple of women between 18 and 49 years of age. The study deeply sequenced blood TCR repertoires of about 5 healthy adults to estimate repertoire size and the extent of clonotype sharing between individuals. For each donor, CD4 naive and CD4 memory were each run on three plates, CD8 naive on two plates, and CD8 memory on one plate. To increase sequencing depth and limit assay-specific biases, different laboratories used diverse techniques to prepare libraries and sequence TCR repertoires. Between about 0.8 and 9.5 billion PBMCs per donor were obtained by leukapheresis. General conclusions and limits of the study: Because the study included only a small number of donors, the genetic and exposure-history diversity represented was limited. Naive subsets generally had larger estimated clonotype richness than memory subsets. Approximately 5% of naive CD4, 3.5% of naive CD8, 2.3% of memory CD4, and 0.4% of memory CD8 clonotypes were shared across four donors. Sampling was restricted to blood, and TCR repertoires in tissues likely differ from the TCR repertoires found in blood. Higher generation probabilities were observed for clonotypes shared by all four sorted-subset donors than for non-shared clonotypes. Based on pairwise subsampling, the degree of clonotype sharing among donors was expected to be affected by sequencing depth. Even with the large sequencing depth, rarefaction of the sorted-subset datasets indicated that sequencing was incomplete.

TCR CDR3 regions were amplified from genomic DNA by multiplex PCR using the deep immunoSEQ assay. Genomic DNA extracted from each cell subset was distributed evenly over all wells of several immunoSEQ 96-well plates, and each plate served as one replicate. For sorted subsets, about 220 ng of genomic DNA, equivalent to some 30,000 T cell genomes, went into each replicate PCR. The purified libraries were quantified using a Qubit 3.0 fluorometer, sized with a Bioanalyzer 2100, and then quantified again using the KAPA Library Quantification kit. Every immunoSEQ 96-well plate was sequenced on a dedicated single-read 150-cycle Illumina NextSeq 550 flow cell. The source study handled its data this way. The immunoSEQ output contained only junctional sequences without quality scores, so filtering could not match that applied to full-length reads. Sequences were annotated with PyIR, a Python wrapper for IgBLAST v1.9, using IMGT germline references to assign V/J genes and CDR3. Reads with weak V/J assignments (E-value above 1e-6), missing CDR3, stop codons, out-of-frame junctions, or ambiguous translated residues were removed. V3J clonotypes were defined by identical inferred V gene, J gene, and CDR3 amino acid sequence. Percentage overlap between repertoires was computed as shared unique clonotypes divided by the size of the smaller repertoire. Three approaches were used to assess repertoire richness: RTK rarefaction, the Chao1 estimator, and Recon v2.1 estimates of unobserved clonotypes. OLGA was used to compute generation probabilities for all TCRbeta clonotypes that the gDNA method yielded from a few donors. Entries here come from immuneACCESS through TCRdb and include only in-frame sequences with V and J called. Some clones fail to appear in such tables; in the studies checked, an unresolved V gene covers under half of the shortfall, and the cause of the remainder is unknown. The V and J calls and the clone size are those of that table, but D and trimming were determined from the DNA. The sample table holds millions of clones, of which about 92% were seen once. Around 1.7% of the sample is taken by the ten largest.

The V and J segments used are TRBV19 and TRBJ2-1; the D segment could be TRBD2, given 6 matching bases. The sequence was collected from a young man in good health. Some clones in this sample may be carry-over from other donors' samples. Sequences were obtained from naive CD8+ T cells from PBMCs. Read against the paper, the sample's cell subset or site label means: CD45RA+CCR7+. In nucleotide form, the sequence is TGTGCCAGTAGTTGGGACGGGAGCTCCTACAATGAGCAGTTCTTC. Protein translation: CASSWDGSSYNEQFF.